Below, 28 T cell receptor beta chains from the same sample are listed, as sequenced in a study of monozygotic twins with inflammatory bowel disease. Following a re-call of the 5' RACE reads, TCRdb has one entry per CDR3 protein and lacks DNA. The sample table sets out about 300,000 distinct CDR3 sequences. The sequenced sample was blood. These receptors originate from a human donor with ulcerative colitis or Crohn's disease, or a healthy co-twin of an affected twin (not recorded which).

V is TRBV28 and J is TRBJ1-5. The germline gives CDR1 MDHEN, CDR2 SYDVKM. The length of the CDR3 is 15 residues. CDR3 amino acids: CASSFRGGGVQPQHF.

This sequence joins TRBV11-1 and TRBJ2-1; checking the TCRdb D call of TRBD2 is not possible without DNA. The CDR3 loop spans 18 amino acids. Germline V gives CDR1 SGHAT, CDR2 FQDESV (reference sequence). CDR3 sequence: CASSPRVARLAANNEQFF.

The chain uses TRBV30 and TRBJ2-7; lacking DNA, the TRBD1 call made by TCRdb goes unchecked. The CDR3 spans 14 residues. In germline, CDR1 is GTSNPN, CDR2 SVGIG (reference sequence). This chain's CDR3 is CAWSVHVDRETEYF.

The chain combines TRBV5-1 with TRBJ2-1; as DNA is missing, the TRBD2 call by TCRdb cannot be tested. The germline gives CDR1 SGHRS, CDR2 YFSETQ. This CDR3 comprises 15 residues. CDR3 amino acids: CASSLGAGSYNEQFF.

The chain recombines TRBV3-1 with TRBJ2-3; TCRdb gives TRBD1 as the D gene, but with no DNA this cannot be confirmed. Germline CDR1 reads LGHDT; CDR2 reads YNNKEL (reference sequence). The CDR3 consists of 16 residues. The CDR3 reads CASSPRGAGRTDTQYF.

The chain has TRBV3-1 and TRBJ1-6; checking the TCRdb D call of TRBD1 is not possible without DNA. Per germline, CDR1 LGHDT and CDR2 YNNKEL (reference sequence). The CDR3 consists of 17 residues. This CDR3 reads CASSQDIYQGPNSPLHF.

The rearrangement uses TRBV25-1 and TRBJ1-2. There are 15 residues in the CDR3. CDR1 MGHDK and CDR2 SYGVNS come from the germline V gene. This chain's CDR3 is CASSEGSKTIYGYTF.

V gene TRBV29-1 combines with J gene TRBJ1-3. The CDR3 is 13 residues long. Germline V gives CDR1 SQVTM, CDR2 ANQGSEA. CDR3 sequence reads: CSVGTAAGNTIYF.

This chain joins TRBV7-9 and TRBJ2-7; TCRdb's D gene call, TRBD2, goes unchecked for lack of DNA. Germline assignment: CDR1 SEHNR and CDR2 FQNEAQ (reference sequence). This CDR3 comprises 13 residues. CDR3 sequence: CASSSGGAYEQYF.

The chain employs TRBV4-1 and TRBJ2-3; checking the TCRdb D call of TRBD1 is not possible without DNA. The CDR3 loop spans 16 amino acids. Germline CDR1 and CDR2: MGHRA and YSYEKL. The CDR3 region is CASSPWQGAPLDTQYF.

The CDR3 sequence is CASSLRSLVQFF. This rearrangement joins TRBV28 to TRBJ2-1; TCRdb proposes TRBD2, but this gene call is untestable without DNA. This CDR3 region has 12 residues. CDR1 is MDHEN and CDR2 is SYDVKM in the germline V gene.

This rearrangement joins TRBV24-1 to TRBJ2-1. The germline CDR1 and CDR2 sequences are KGHDR and SFDVKD. The CDR3 is made up of 13 amino acids. CDR3 in amino acids: CATSDGMPSSPFF.

The gene calls are TRBV7-9 and TRBJ2-7; TCRdb designates TRBD2, a call that cannot be tested without DNA. CDR3 length equals 13 residues. Germline V gives CDR1 SEHNR, CDR2 FQNEAQ (reference sequence). CDR3 sequence reads: CAGERDSAREQYF. The entire variable domain, with the rest obtained from reference TRBV7-9 and TRBJ2-7, is as follows: DTGVSQNPRHKITKRGQNVTFRCDPISEHNRLYWYRQTLGQGPEFLTYFQNEAQLEKSRLLSDRFSAERPKGSFSTLEIQRTEQGDSAMYLCAGERDSAREQYFGPGTRLTVT.

The chain recombines TRBV6-1 with TRBJ1-5; TCRdb outputs TRBD1, but without DNA this stays unchecked. This CDR3 comprises 14 residues. The germline CDR1 and CDR2 sequences are MNHNS and SASEGT. CDR3 protein: CASRPGQAIQPQHF.

The gene calls are TRBV5-1 and TRBJ2-4; the TCRdb call, TRBD2, lacks DNA for checking. The CDR3 runs to 15 residues. CDR1 and CDR2 from the germline V gene are SGHRS and YFSETQ. The CDR3 sequence: CASSGTSGVMDIQYF.

The gene calls are TRBV28 and TRBJ2-7; checking the TCRdb D call of TRBD1 is not possible without DNA. The CDR3 contains 12 residues. From germline, CDR1 is MDHEN and CDR2 SYDVKM. CDR3 sequence: CASIGQTYEQYF.

The J gene is TRBJ2-7, the V gene TRBV6-2 or TRBV6-3; the TCRdb D gene call, TRBD2, has no DNA to confirm it. CDR3 length: 11 residues. Germline V gene sequence: CDR1 MNHEY, CDR2 SVGEGT. Here the CDR3 reads CASTAMGEQYF.

V gene TRBV30 combines with J gene TRBJ2-5. The CDR3 has 11 residues. The germline gives CDR1 GTSNPN, CDR2 SVGIG (reference sequence). The CDR3 spells CAWSVLETQYF.

V is TRBV10-3 and J is TRBJ2-2; there is no DNA to check the TCRdb D call of TRBD1. Germline assignment: CDR1 ENHRY and CDR2 SYGVKD. The CDR3 totals 15 residues. CDR3 in amino acids: CAISSGQVNTGELFF.

V is TRBV15 and J is TRBJ2-7. This CDR3 region has 13 residues. Germline V gives CDR1 LNHNV, CDR2 YYDKDF (reference sequence). The CDR3 reads CATSRERTYEQYF.

The chain combines TRBV5-1 with TRBJ1-1. This CDR3 is 14 amino acids long. Germline-derived CDR1 and CDR2 are SGHRS and YFSETQ. The CDR3 reads CASTAQSMNTEAFF.

This chain joins TRBV6-1 and TRBJ2-1; the D call from TCRdb, TRBD1, cannot be confirmed without DNA. This CDR3 has 14 amino acids. The germline CDR1 and CDR2 sequences are MNHNS and SASEGT. The CDR3 sequence: CASSRANWNNEQFF.

This chain uses TRBV27 with TRBJ2-5; with no DNA, the TCRdb D assignment of TRBD1 cannot be verified. The CDR3 is 15 residues long. CDR1 MNHEY and CDR2 SMNVEV come from the germline V gene (reference sequence). CDR3 sequence: CASRMVQGDLKTQYF.

The chain employs TRBV5-1 and TRBJ1-1. Germline assignment: CDR1 SGHRS and CDR2 YFSETQ. The CDR3 runs 15 residues. CDR3 protein: CASSYQAGLSLEAFF.

The gene calls are TRBV7-2 and TRBJ1-6; lacking DNA, the TRBD1 call made by TCRdb goes unchecked. Germline CDR1 and CDR2: SGHTA and FQGNSA. There are 14 residues in the CDR3. CDR3: CASSLSGGGSPLHF.

The chain carries TRBV9 and TRBJ1-2; TCRdb names TRBD1, which stays unverified in the absence of DNA. The CDR3 runs 13 residues. Germline CDR1 and CDR2: SGDLS and YYNGEE. The chain's CDR3 is CASSPGDSYGYTF.

V gene TRBV7-8 combines with J gene TRBJ2-7; TCRdb designates TRBD1, a call that cannot be tested without DNA. This CDR3 contains 13 residues. Germline CDR1 reads SGHVS; CDR2 reads FQNEAQ. CDR3 sequence: CASSQPGFGEQYF. The whole variable domain, filled in from reference TRBV7-8 and TRBJ2-7, reads GAGVSQSPRYKVAKRGQDVALRCDPISGHVSLFWYQQALGQGPEFLTYFQNEAQLDKSGLPSDRFFAERPEGSVSTLKIQRTQQEDSAVYLCASSQPGFGEQYFGPGTRLTVT.

The J gene is TRBJ2-3, the V gene TRBV7-3; TCRdb calls TRBD2, which cannot be checked without DNA. CDR3 length equals 20 residues. Germline values: CDR1 SGHTA, CDR2 FQGTGA. The CDR3 region is CASSFRPLGLAGVSTDTQYF.